This TCR beta chain appears in the sequencing data of a study of T cells in Graves' hyperthyroidism and ophthalmopathy. The definition of stable Graves' hyperthyroidism was no ophthalmopathy progression within 18 months. Patients aged 18 to 65 with hyperthyroidism were newly diagnosed, with duration under 2 months. At least ten counts were recorded for this clonotype. Its specificity is not known. Amplification of TCR beta CDR3 regions used RNA as the template. In the first-round RT-PCR of the TCR CDR3, the HTBI primer set was used. A single record per CDR3 protein comes from TCRdb applying MiXCR to the multiplex PCR reads. Seen here are around 450,000 distinct CDR3 sequences, around 16% observed once, and the top ten hold roughly 13%. The germline V and J ends were trimmed by 3 bases and 13 bases, with 10 bases remaining between them. Germline V lookup: CDR1 KGHSH, CDR2 LQKENI. The CDR3 is 12 residues long.

The study's findings and limits: Also found in blood were most expanded thyroid clonotypes above 0.001.

V gene TRBV18 combines with J gene TRBJ1-6; no definite D call. This TCR came from a woman aged 18-30 years with Graves' hyperthyroidism. Sequences were obtained from blood. CDR3 DNA sequence: TGTGCCAGCTCACCGTCCTCGGCGCCCCTCCACTTT. Translated, it gives CASSPSSAPLHF.